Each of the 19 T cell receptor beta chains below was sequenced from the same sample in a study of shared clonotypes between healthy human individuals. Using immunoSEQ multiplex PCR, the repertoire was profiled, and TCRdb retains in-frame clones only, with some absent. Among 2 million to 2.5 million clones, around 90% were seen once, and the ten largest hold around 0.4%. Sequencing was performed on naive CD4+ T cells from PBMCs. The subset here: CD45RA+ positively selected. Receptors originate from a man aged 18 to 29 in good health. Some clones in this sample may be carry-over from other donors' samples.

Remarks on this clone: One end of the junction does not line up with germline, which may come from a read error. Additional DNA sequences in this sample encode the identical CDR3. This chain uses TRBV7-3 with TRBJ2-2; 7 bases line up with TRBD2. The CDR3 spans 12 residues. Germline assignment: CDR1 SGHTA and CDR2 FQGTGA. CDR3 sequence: CASSFDSGELFF. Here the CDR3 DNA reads TGTGCCAGCAGCTTTGACAGCGGGGAGTTGTTTTTT.

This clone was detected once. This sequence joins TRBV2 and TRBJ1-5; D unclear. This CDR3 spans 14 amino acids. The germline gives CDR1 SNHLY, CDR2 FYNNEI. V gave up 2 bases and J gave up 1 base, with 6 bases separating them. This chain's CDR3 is CASSERESNQPQHF. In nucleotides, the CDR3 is TGTGCCAGCAGTGAAAGAGAGAGCAATCAGCCCCAGCATTTT.

The CDR3 DNA is TGTGCCAGCAGCCCGGGACTAGCGGGACCAGAGACCCAGTACTTC. It encodes CASSPGLAGPETQYF. The chain links TRBV2 to TRBJ2-5, with 13 bases that match TRBD2. The trim removed 6 bases at V and 4 bases at J, leaving 5 bases unmatched. CDR3 size: 15 residues. CDR1 is SNHLY and CDR2 is FYNNEI in the germline V gene.

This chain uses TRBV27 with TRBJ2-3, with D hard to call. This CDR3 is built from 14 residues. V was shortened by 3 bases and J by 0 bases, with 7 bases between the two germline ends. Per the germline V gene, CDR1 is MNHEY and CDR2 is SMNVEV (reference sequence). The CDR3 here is CASSFDPSTDTQYF. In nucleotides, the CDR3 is TGTGCCAGCAGTTTTGATCCCAGCACAGATACGCAGTATTTT.

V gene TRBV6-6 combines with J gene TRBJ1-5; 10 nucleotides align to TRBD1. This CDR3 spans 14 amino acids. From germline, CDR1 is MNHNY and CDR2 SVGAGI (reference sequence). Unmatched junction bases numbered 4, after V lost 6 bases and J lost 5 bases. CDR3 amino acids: CASSPGQGYQPQHF. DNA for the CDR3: TGTGCCAGCAGCCCGGGACAGGGGTATCAGCCCCAGCATTTT.

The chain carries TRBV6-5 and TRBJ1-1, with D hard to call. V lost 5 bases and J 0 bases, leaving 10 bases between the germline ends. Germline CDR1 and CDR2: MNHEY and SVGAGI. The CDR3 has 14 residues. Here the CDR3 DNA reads TGTGCCAGCAGTAACCGGGTTCTGAACACTGAAGCTTTCTTT. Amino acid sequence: CASSNRVLNTEAFF.

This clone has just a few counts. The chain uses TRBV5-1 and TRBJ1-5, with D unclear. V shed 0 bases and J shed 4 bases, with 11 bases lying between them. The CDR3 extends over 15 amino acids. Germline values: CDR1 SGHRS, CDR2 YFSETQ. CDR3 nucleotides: TGCGCCAGCAGCTTGGCCCGGGAAGAGAATCAGCCCCAGCATTTT. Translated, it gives CASSLAREENQPQHF.

The DNA for the CDR3 is TGTGCCAGCAGCTTGAGGGGCGGGAGCTACGAGCAGTACTTC. It is translated as CASSLRGGSYEQYF. This chain links TRBV7-2 with TRBJ2-7, with 7 bases matching TRBD2. In germline, CDR1 is SGHTA, CDR2 FQGNSA. CDR3 size: 14 residues. The trim removed 3 bases at V and 3 bases at J, leaving 5 bases unmatched.

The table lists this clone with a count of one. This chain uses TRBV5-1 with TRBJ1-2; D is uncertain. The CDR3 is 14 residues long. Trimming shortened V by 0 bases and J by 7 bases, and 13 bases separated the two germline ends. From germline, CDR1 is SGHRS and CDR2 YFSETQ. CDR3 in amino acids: CASSLGDTSPGYTF. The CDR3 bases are TGCGCCAGCAGCTTGGGCGACACTTCCCCTGGCTACACCTTC.

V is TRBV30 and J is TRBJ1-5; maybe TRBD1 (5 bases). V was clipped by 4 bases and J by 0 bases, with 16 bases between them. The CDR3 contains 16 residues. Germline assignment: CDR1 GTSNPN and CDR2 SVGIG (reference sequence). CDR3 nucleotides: TGTGCCTGGACCTCGCGGGGGACGATTAGCAATCAGCCCCAGCATTTT. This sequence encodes CAWTSRGTISNQPQHF.

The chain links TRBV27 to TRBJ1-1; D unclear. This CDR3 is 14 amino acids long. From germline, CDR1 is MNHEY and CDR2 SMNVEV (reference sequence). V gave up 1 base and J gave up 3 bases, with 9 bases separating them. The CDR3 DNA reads TGTGCCAGCAGTTTATGGTCTGAGGACACTGAAGCTTTCTTT. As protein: CASSLWSEDTEAFF.

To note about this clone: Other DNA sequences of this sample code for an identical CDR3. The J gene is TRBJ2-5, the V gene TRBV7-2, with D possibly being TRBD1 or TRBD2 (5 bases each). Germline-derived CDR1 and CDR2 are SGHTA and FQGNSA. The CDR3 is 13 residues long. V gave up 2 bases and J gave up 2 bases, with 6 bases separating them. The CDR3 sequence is CASSLWGQETQYF. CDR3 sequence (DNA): TGTGCCAGCAGCTTATGGGGGCAAGAGACCCAGTACTTC.

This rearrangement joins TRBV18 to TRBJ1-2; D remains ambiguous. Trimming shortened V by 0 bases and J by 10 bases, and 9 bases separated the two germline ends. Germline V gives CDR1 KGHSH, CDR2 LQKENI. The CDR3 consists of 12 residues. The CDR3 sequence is CASSPPGGVYTF. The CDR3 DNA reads TGTGCCAGCTCACCACCGGGTGGGGTCTACACCTTC.

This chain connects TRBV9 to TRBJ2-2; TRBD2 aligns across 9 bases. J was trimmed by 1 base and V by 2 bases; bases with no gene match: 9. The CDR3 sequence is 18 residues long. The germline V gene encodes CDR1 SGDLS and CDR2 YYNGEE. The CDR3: CASSVASGTGWNTGELFF. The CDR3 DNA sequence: TGTGCCAGCAGCGTGGCTAGCGGGACTGGATGGAACACCGGGGAGCTGTTTTTT.

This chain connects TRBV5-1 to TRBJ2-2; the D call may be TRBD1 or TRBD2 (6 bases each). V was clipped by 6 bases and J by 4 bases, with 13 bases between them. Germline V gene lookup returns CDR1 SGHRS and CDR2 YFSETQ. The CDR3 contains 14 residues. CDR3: CASTEGGGTGELFF. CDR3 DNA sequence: TGCGCCAGCACTGAGGGGGGAGGCACCGGGGAGCTGTTTTTT.

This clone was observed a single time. CDR3 amino acids: CASSQEKGGYTF. The CDR3 nucleotides are TGTGCCAGCAGCCAAGAAAAAGGCGGCTACACCTTC. This chain links TRBV4-2 with TRBJ1-2; unclear D gene. The V end lost 0 bases, the J end lost 8 bases, and 7 bases lay between the germline ends. The CDR3 length is 12 residues. Germline V lookup: CDR1 LGHNA, CDR2 YNFKEQ.

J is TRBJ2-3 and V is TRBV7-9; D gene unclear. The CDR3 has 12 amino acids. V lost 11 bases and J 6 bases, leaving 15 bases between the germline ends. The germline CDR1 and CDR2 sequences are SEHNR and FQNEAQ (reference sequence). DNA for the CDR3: TGTGCCCTCCGTGACGCGAAGGATACGCAGTATTTT. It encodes CALRDAKDTQYF.

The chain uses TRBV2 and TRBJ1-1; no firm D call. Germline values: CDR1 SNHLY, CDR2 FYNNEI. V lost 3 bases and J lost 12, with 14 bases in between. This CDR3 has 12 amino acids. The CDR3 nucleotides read TGTGCCAGCAGTGACTGGCGGTCGGGAACTTTCTTT. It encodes CASSDWRSGTFF.

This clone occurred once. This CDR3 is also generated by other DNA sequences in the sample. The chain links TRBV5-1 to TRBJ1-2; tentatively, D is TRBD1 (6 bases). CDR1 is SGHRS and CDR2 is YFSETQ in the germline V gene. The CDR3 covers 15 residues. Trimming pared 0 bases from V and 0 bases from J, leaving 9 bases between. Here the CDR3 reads CASSLGTDANYGYTF. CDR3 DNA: TGCGCCAGCAGCTTGGGGACAGACGCTAACTATGGCTACACCTTC.